These T cell receptor beta chains were read from a single sample in a study of technical replicates of blood from a handful of donors. Method: immunoSEQ multiplex PCR; TCRdb's copy keeps in-frame clones and lacks some. Among about 63,000 clones, about 87% were seen once, and the ten largest hold 4.5% to 5.5%. Sequenced: PBMCs. The origin of the receptors is a human donor in good health. Some clones in this sample may be carry-over from other donors' samples. Both conserved end residues are trimmed from each CDR3. Fields, in order: J gene, V gene, clone size, CDR3 protein. For some rows the clone size is stated as once, few or many, or as a class when expanded; others skip it.

J gene: TRBJ2-1
V gene: TRBV5-6
clone size: .
CDR3 protein: ASSAGGQNNEQF

J gene: TRBJ2-4
V gene: TRBV21-1
clone size: once
CDR3 protein: ASSTGDIQY

J gene: TRBJ1-2
V gene: TRBV6-5
clone size: few
CDR3 protein: ASSPLYGYT

J gene: TRBJ1-1
V gene: TRBV2
clone size: .
CDR3 protein: ASVRGLGGTEAF

J gene: TRBJ1-2
V gene: TRBV27
clone size: .
CDR3 protein: ASSRNDPSYGYT

J gene: TRBJ2-7
V gene: TRBV7-2
clone size: .
CDR3 protein: ASSFQEGYEQY

J gene: TRBJ2-7
V gene: TRBV4-1
clone size: .
CDR3 protein: ASSQVAESYEQY

J gene: TRBJ1-6
V gene: TRBV5-1
clone size: few
CDR3 protein: ASSLLGQSNSPLH

J gene: TRBJ2-7
V gene: TRBV29-1
clone size: .
CDR3 protein: SVETSASYEQY

J gene: TRBJ2-1
V gene: TRBV7-6
clone size: .
CDR3 protein: ASSLRDSRARDEQF

J gene: TRBJ2-1
V gene: TRBV7-9
clone size: .
CDR3 protein: ASSVAGSSVHSYNEQF

J gene: TRBJ1-1
V gene: TRBV25-1
clone size: .
CDR3 protein: ASKRGHTEAF

J gene: TRBJ2-5
V gene: TRBV13
clone size: once
CDR3 protein: ASSPRDRVETQY

J gene: TRBJ1-1
V gene: TRBV6-6
clone size: .
CDR3 protein: ASSPAPGLQNTEAF

J gene: TRBJ1-1
V gene: TRBV5-1
clone size: few
CDR3 protein: ASSQDRATEAF

J gene: TRBJ1-4
V gene: TRBV19
clone size: .
CDR3 protein: ASSNGRANEKLF

J gene: TRBJ2-1
V gene: TRBV18
clone size: few
CDR3 protein: ASSPPGTGGFGEQF

J gene: TRBJ1-6
V gene: TRBV23-1
clone size: .
CDR3 protein: ASSQSGVSNSPLH

J gene: TRBJ1-2
V gene: TRBV7-3
clone size: .
CDR3 protein: ASIETRDRLFGYT

J gene: TRBJ1-5
V gene: TRBV27
clone size: .
CDR3 protein: ASSLDSGSNQPQH

J gene: TRBJ1-4
V gene: TRBV7-9
clone size: .
CDR3 protein: ASSGPEEKLF

J gene: TRBJ1-4
V gene: TRBV2
clone size: .
CDR3 protein: ASSGREGEKLF

J gene: TRBJ2-2
V gene: TRBV9
clone size: .
CDR3 protein: ASSVPRTGGNTGELF

J gene: TRBJ1-1
V gene: TRBV19
clone size: .
CDR3 protein: ASRRGEGGSEAF

J gene: TRBJ1-6
V gene: TRBV18
clone size: .
CDR3 protein: ASSDRGQNSPLH

J gene: TRBJ1-5
V gene: TRBV27
clone size: .
CDR3 protein: ASSFSGLWQGRNQPQH

J gene: TRBJ1-1
V gene: TRBV6-5
clone size: .
CDR3 protein: ASRSPGTHTEAF

J gene: TRBJ1-5
V gene: TRBV4-3
clone size: .
CDR3 protein: ASSQEWATHQPQH

J gene: TRBJ2-6
V gene: TRBV5-1
clone size: .
CDR3 protein: ASSLVTSGGFSISGANVLT

J gene: TRBJ1-1
V gene: TRBV7-9
clone size: once
CDR3 protein: ASSPRDRDTEAF

J gene: TRBJ2-5
V gene: TRBV5-1
clone size: .
CDR3 protein: ASSLGDMKTQY

J gene: TRBJ2-1
V gene: TRBV4-3
clone size: once
CDR3 protein: ASSPGRQYNEQF

J gene: TRBJ1-6
V gene: TRBV19
clone size: .
CDR3 protein: ASSRRQSSSYNSPLH

J gene: TRBJ2-5
V gene: TRBV7-3
clone size: once
CDR3 protein: ASSSTDSNQETQY

J gene: TRBJ2-2
V gene: TRBV29-1
clone size: .
CDR3 protein: SVVRGNIGELF